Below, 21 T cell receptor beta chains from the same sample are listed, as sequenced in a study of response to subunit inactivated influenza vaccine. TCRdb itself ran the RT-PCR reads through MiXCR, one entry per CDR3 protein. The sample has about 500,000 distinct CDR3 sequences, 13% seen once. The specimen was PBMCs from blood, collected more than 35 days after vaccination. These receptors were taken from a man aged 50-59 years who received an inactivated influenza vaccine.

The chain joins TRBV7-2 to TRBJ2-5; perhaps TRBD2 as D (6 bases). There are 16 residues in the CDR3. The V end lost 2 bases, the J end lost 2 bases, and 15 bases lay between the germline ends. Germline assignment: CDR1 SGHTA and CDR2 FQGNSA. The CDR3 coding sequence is TGTGCCAGCAGCTTATTGGTGGGAGGCGGGCAAGAGACCCAGTACTTC. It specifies CASSLLVGGGQETQYF.

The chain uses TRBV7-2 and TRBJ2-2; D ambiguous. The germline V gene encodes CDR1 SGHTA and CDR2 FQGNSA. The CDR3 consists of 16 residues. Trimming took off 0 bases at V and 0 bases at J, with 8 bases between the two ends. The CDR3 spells CASSLARAANTGELFF. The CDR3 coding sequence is TGTGCCAGCAGCTTAGCTAGGGCAGCGAACACCGGGGAGCTGTTTTTT.

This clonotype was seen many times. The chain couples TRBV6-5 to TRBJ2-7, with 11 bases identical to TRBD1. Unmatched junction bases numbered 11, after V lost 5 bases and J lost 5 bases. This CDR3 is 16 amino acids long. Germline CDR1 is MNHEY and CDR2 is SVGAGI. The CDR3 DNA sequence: TGTGCCAGCAGTAACCGACGGACAGGGGGCATGAACGAGCAGTACTTC. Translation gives CASSNRRTGGMNEQYF.

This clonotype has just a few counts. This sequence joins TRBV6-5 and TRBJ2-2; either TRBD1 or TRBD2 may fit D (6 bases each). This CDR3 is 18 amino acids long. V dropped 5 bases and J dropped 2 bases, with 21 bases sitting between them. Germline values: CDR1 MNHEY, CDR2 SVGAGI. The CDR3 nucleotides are TGTGCCAGCAGTCACACAGGTCCTGGGGGGCGAAACACCGGGGAGCTGTTTTTT. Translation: CASSHTGPGGRNTGELFF.

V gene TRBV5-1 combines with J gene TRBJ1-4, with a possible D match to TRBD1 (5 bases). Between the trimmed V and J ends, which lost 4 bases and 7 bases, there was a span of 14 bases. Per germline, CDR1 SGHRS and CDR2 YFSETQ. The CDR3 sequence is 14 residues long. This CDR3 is CASSDGTAGEKLFF. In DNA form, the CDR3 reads TGCGCCAGCAGCGACGGGACCGCGGGTGAAAAACTGTTTTTT.

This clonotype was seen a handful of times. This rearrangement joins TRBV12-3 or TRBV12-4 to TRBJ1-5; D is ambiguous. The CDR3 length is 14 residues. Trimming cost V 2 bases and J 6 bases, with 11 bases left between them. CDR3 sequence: CASSLSTQAQPQHF. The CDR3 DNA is TGTGCCAGCAGTTTATCTACGCAGGCTCAGCCCCAGCATTTT.

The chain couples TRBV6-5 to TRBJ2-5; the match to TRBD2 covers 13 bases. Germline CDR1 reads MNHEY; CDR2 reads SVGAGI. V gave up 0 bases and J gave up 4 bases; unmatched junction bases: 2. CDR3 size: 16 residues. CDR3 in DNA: TGTGCCAGCAGTTACTCGCGGACTAGCGGGAGAGAGACCCAGTACTTC. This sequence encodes CASSYSRTSGRETQYF.

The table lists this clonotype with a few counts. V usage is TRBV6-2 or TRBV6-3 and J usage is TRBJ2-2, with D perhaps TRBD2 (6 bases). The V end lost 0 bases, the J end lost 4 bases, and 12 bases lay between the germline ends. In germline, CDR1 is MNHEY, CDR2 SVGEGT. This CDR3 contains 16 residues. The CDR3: CASSYSSGGLTGELFF. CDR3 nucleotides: TGTGCCAGCAGTTACTCGTCTGGGGGACTCACCGGGGAGCTGTTTTTT.

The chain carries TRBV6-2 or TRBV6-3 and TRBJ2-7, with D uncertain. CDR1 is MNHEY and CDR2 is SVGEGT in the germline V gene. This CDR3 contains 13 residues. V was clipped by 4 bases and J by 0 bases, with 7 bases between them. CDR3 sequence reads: CASSSGNSYEQYF. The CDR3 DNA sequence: TGTGCCAGCAGTTCAGGAAACTCCTACGAGCAGTACTTC.

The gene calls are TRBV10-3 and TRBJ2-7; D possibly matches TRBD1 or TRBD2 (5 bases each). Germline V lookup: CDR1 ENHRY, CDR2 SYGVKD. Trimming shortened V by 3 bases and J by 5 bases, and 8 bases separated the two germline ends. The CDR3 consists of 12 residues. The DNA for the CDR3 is TGTGCCATCAGTGACCGGGGCGACGAGCAGTACTTC. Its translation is CAISDRGDEQYF.

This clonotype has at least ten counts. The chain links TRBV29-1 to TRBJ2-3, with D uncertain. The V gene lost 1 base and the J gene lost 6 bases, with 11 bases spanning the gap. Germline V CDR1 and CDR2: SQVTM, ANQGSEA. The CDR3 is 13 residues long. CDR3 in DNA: TGCAGCGTTGAAGTGGGGATAACGGATACGCAGTATTTT. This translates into CSVEVGITDTQYF.

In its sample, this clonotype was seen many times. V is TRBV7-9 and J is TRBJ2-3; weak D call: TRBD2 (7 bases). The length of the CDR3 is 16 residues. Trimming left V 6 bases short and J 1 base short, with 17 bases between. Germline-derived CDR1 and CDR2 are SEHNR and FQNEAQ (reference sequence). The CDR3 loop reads CASRKPRGRGTDTQYF. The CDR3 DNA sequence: TGTGCCAGCAGAAAACCGCGGGGGCGCGGCACAGATACGCAGTATTTT.

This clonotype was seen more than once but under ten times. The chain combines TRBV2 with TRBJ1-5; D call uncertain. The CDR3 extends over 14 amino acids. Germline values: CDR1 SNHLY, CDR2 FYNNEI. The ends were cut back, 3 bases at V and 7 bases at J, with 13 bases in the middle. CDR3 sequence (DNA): TGTGCCAGCAGTGACCATTCACCGGGGCAGCCCCAGCATTTT. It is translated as CASSDHSPGQPQHF.

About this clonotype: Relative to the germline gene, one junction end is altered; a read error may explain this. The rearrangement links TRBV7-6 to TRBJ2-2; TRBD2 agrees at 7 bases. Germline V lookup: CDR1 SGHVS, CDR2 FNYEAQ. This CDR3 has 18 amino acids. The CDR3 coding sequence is TGTGCCAGCACCTTATTCCCTCCGGCGGGGGTTTCCACCGGGGAGCTGTTTTTT. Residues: CASTLFPPAGVSTGELFF.

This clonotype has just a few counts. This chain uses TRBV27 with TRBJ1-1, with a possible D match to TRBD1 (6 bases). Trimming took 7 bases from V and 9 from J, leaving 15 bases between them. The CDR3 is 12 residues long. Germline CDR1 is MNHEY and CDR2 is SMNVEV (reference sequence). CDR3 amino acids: CASNTLGAQAFF. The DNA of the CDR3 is TGTGCCAGCAACACCTTGGGGGCGCAAGCTTTCTTT.

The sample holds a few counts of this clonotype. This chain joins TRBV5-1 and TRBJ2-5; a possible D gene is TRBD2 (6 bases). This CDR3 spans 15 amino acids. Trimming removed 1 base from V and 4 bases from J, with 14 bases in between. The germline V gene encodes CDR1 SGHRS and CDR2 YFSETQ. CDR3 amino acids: CASSLLGGIGETQYF. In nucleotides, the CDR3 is TGCGCCAGCAGCTTGCTGGGGGGAATTGGAGAGACCCAGTACTTC.

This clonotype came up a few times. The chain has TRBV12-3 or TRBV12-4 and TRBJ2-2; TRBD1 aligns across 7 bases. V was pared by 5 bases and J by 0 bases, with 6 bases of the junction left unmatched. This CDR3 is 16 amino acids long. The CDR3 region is CASSPRQGTNTGELFF. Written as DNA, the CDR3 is TGTGCCAGCAGTCCAAGACAGGGTACGAACACCGGGGAGCTGTTTTTT.

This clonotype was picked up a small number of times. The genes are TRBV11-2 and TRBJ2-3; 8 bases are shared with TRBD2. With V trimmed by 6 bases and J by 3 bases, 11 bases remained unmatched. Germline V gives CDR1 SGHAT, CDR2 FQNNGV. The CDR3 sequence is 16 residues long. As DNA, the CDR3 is TGTGCCAGCAGACCCGGGGGGGCGGGTTGGACAGATACGCAGTATTTT. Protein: CASRPGGAGWTDTQYF. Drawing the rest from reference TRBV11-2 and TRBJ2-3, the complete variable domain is EAGVAQSPRYKIIEKRQSVAFWCNPISGHATLYWYQQILGQGPKLLIQFQNNGVVDDSQLPKDRFSAERLKGVDSTLKIQPAKLEDSAVYLCASRPGGAGWTDTQYFGPGTRLTVL.

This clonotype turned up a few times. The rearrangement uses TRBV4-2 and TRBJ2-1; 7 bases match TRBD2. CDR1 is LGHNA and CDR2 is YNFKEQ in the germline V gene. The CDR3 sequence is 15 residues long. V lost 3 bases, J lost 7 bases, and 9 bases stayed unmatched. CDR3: CASSQVLALRNEQFF. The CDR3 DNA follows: TGTGCCAGCAGCCAGGTACTAGCGTTAAGGAATGAGCAGTTCTTC.

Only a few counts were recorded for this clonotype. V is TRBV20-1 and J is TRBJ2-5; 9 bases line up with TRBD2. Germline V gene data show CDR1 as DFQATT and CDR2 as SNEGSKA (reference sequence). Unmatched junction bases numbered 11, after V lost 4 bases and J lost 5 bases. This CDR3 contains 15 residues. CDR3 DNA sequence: TGCAGTGCTAATAGCGGGAGCGATCTTTCGGAGACCCAGTACTTC. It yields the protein CSANSGSDLSETQYF.

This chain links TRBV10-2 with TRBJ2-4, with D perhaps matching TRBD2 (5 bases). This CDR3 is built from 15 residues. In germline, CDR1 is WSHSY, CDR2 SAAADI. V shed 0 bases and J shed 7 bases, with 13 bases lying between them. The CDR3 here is CASSESGVWENIQYF. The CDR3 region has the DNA TGCGCCAGCAGTGAGTCCGGGGTTTGGGAGAACATTCAGTACTTC.